This passage covers 20 T cell receptor beta chains from one sample sequenced in a study of vaccination and CD4 T cells after COVID-19. Noted treatment: approximately 9-day PBMC culture with coronavirus spike peptide pools or control peptides (ViraFEST assay). With the Oncomine TCR Beta short-read assay, DNA from cultured CD4+ T cells was sequenced. MiXCR, run by TCRdb on the PCR reads, gives a single entry per CDR3 protein. The sample records over 10,000 distinct CDR3 sequences, 45% to 55% being singletons. The antigens of these receptors remain unknown. Sample: CD4+ T cells from blood, cultured in vitro. The receptors originated from a human donor who had recovered from COVID-19.

The chain links TRBV7-6 to TRBJ2-2; 7 bases agree with TRBD1. The J segment lost 4 bases and the V segment lost 5 bases, leaving 4 bases of the junction unmatched. The CDR3 spans 14 residues. CDR1 and CDR2 (germline): SGHVS, FNYEAQ. The CDR3 nucleotides read TGTGCCAGCAGCACGACAGGGACCACCGGGGAGCTGTTTTTT. It yields the protein CASSTTGTTGELFF.

The genes are TRBV19 and TRBJ1-5; 7 bases are shared with TRBD1. Germline values: CDR1 LNHDA, CDR2 SQIVND (reference sequence). V lost 6 bases to trimming and J lost 7 bases; unmatched junction nucleotides: 6. The CDR3 has 13 amino acids. The CDR3 nucleotides read TGTGCCAGTAGCGGGACAGTGGTGCAGCCCCAGCATTTT. Amino acids: CASSGTVVQPQHF.

V usage is TRBV6-1 and J usage is TRBJ1-2, with 7 bases identical to TRBD1. CDR3 length: 14 amino acids. The germline CDR1 and CDR2 sequences are MNHNS and SASEGT. Trimming cost V 8 bases and J 4 bases; bases outside gene matches: 10. The CDR3 spells CASLDRQDLYGYTF. In nucleotides, the CDR3 is TGTGCCAGCCTGGACAGGCAGGACCTCTATGGCTACACCTTC.

The CDR3 nucleotides are TGTGCCAGCAGCAGAGGGGGGCTCGGCTCCTACAATGAGCAGTTCTTC. It codes for CASSRGGLGSYNEQFF. The chain is built from TRBV7-3 and TRBJ2-1; D may match TRBD1 or TRBD2 (6 bases each). The CDR3 length is 16 residues. Trimming took off 5 bases at V and 0 bases at J, with 14 bases between the two ends. Germline CDR1 reads SGHTA; CDR2 reads FQGTGA.

The chain uses TRBV11-3 and TRBJ2-7; D is possibly TRBD1 (6 bases). The germline V gene encodes CDR1 SGHNT and CDR2 YENEEA. With 2 bases removed from V and 8 bases from J, the gap between germline ends came to 13 bases. CDR3 length: 13 residues. In nucleotides, the CDR3 is TGTGCCAGCAGCTTATCCGGGACAAGAAAGCAGTACTTC. This codes for CASSLSGTRKQYF. Based on the CDR3 plus reference TRBV11-3 and TRBJ2-7, the full variable domain is EAGVVQSPRYKIIEKKQPVAFWCNPISGHNTLYWYLQNLGQGPELLIRYENEEAVDDSQLPKDRFSAERLKGVDSTLKIQPAELGDSAVYLCASSLSGTRKQYFGPGTRLTVT.

This clonotype was picked up one time. The rearrangement uses TRBV28 and TRBJ2-1; tentatively, D is TRBD1 (6 bases). There are 18 residues in the CDR3. V was clipped by 0 bases and J by 2 bases, with 17 bases between them. Looked up from germline, CDR1 is MDHEN and CDR2 is SYDVKM. The chain's CDR3 is CASSLWGATHSPYNEQFF. The DNA for the CDR3 is TGTGCCAGCAGTTTATGGGGGGCAACCCATTCCCCCTACAATGAGCAGTTCTTC.

This chain uses TRBV20-1 with TRBJ2-7; D tentatively fits TRBD1 or TRBD2 (5 bases each). Germline V lookup: CDR1 DFQATT, CDR2 SNEGSKA (reference sequence). This CDR3 is 12 amino acids long. The ends were cut back, 5 bases at V and 7 bases at J, with 15 bases in the middle. CDR3 protein: CSASLGTGEQYF. The DNA of the CDR3 is TGCAGTGCTTCCTTGGGGACCGGGGAGCAGTACTTC.

The J gene is TRBJ1-1, the V gene TRBV6-2 or TRBV6-3, with no clear D. V lost 5 bases and J lost 1, with 5 bases in between. CDR1 is MNHEY, CDR2 SVGEGT, per germline. This CDR3 region has 12 residues. The CDR3 DNA reads as TGTGCCAGCAGTCCCAGGAACACTGAAGCTTTCTTT. Its translation: CASSPRNTEAFF.

The rearrangement joins TRBV10-3 to TRBJ1-2, with D uncertain. The germline gives CDR1 ENHRY, CDR2 SYGVKD. The CDR3 consists of 13 residues. V lost 2 bases, J lost 3 bases, and 7 bases lay in between. CDR3 in DNA: TGTGCCATCAGTGAGGGGGAGGACTATGGCTACACCTTC. This sequence encodes CAISEGEDYGYTF.

Sample share makes this clonotype large. The chain has TRBV25-1 and TRBJ2-5; D call uncertain. V was cut by 9 bases and J by 2 bases, with 10 bases left in between. The CDR3 runs 12 residues. Germline V CDR1 and CDR2: MGHDK, SYGVNS. The CDR3 spells CARRPLQETQYF. As DNA, the CDR3 is TGTGCCAGAAGGCCGCTTCAAGAGACCCAGTACTTC.

This clonotype occurred once. The chain uses TRBV20-1 and TRBJ2-7, with D maybe TRBD1 (6 bases). The CDR3 spans 15 residues. V lost 0 bases and J 2 bases, leaving 14 bases between the germline ends. Germline values: CDR1 DFQATT, CDR2 SNEGSKA (reference sequence). The CDR3 DNA reads TGCAGTGCTAGAGATCGAGGGACATCGGCCTACGAGCAGTACTTC. This codes for CSARDRGTSAYEQYF.

The chain recombines TRBV11-2 with TRBJ2-3, with D uncertain. Per germline, CDR1 SGHAT and CDR2 FQNNGV. The ends were cut back, 1 base at V and 0 bases at J, with 5 bases in the middle. The CDR3 extends over 14 amino acids. CDR3 nucleotides: TGTGCCAGCAGCTTAGGCCCTAGCACAGATACGCAGTATTTT. Its protein is CASSLGPSTDTQYF.

This clonotype has only a few counts. This chain joins TRBV7-2 and TRBJ2-7; maybe TRBD1 (5 bases). The CDR3 spans 14 residues. Looked up from germline, CDR1 is SGHTA and CDR2 is FQGNSA. V lost 1 base and J lost 7, with 14 bases in between. In DNA, the CDR3 is TGTGCCAGCAGCTTAGGAGCAGGGTCAAGGGAGCAGTACTTC. It encodes CASSLGAGSREQYF.

The chain joins TRBV2 to TRBJ2-7; D is unclear. Trimming pared 6 bases from V and 5 bases from J, leaving 17 bases between. CDR3 length: 14 amino acids. Germline loops: CDR1 SNHLY, CDR2 FYNNEI. CDR3 coding DNA: TGTGCCAGCAGCGGAATATTAGGGTCCCACGAGCAGTACTTC. It codes for CASSGILGSHEQYF.

The chain is built from TRBV5-1 and TRBJ1-2; D is undetermined. The germline CDR1 and CDR2 sequences are SGHRS and YFSETQ. This CDR3 comprises 13 residues. V shed 4 bases and J shed 5 bases, with 12 bases lying between them. The CDR3 sequence: CASSLEIGYGYTF. DNA for the CDR3: TGCGCCAGCAGCCTGGAGATAGGTTATGGCTACACCTTC.

The CDR3 sequence is CASRPGVTEAFF. For the CDR3, the DNA is TGTGCCAGCCGTCCAGGGGTCACTGAAGCTTTCTTT. The rearrangement links TRBV2 to TRBJ1-1, with a tentative D call TRBD1 (6 bases). CDR3 length equals 12 residues. V lost 8 bases and J 4 bases, leaving 11 bases between the germline ends. From germline, CDR1 is SNHLY and CDR2 FYNNEI. Together with reference TRBV2 and TRBJ1-1, the CDR3 gives the full variable domain: EPEVTQTPSHQVTQMGQEVILRCVPISNHLYFYWYRQILGQKVEFLVSFYNNEISEKSEIFDDQFSVERPDGSNFTLKIRSTKLEDSAMYFCASRPGVTEAFFGQGTRLTVV.

The table lists this clonotype with a count of one. V gene TRBV15 combines with J gene TRBJ1-5, with 7 bases matching TRBD1. CDR3 length: 15 residues. V lost 6 bases to trimming and J lost 0 bases; unmatched junction nucleotides: 5. Germline CDR1 and CDR2: LNHNV and YYDKDF (reference sequence). The CDR3 spells CATREGQHSNQPQHF. The DNA of the CDR3 is TGTGCCACCAGGGAGGGACAGCATAGCAATCAGCCCCAGCATTTT.

This clonotype appeared a few times. V and J are TRBV10-3 and TRBJ1-2; D is unresolved. The CDR3 totals 12 residues. The germline gives CDR1 ENHRY, CDR2 SYGVKD. Deletions cut 4 bases from V and 6 bases from J, with 9 bases between. CDR3 nucleotides: TGTGCCATCAGTGGCTACGGGGATGGCTACACCTTC. This codes for CAISGYGDGYTF.

The V gene is TRBV30, the J gene TRBJ2-5, with 11 bases that match TRBD2. Germline loops: CDR1 GTSNPN, CDR2 SVGIG (reference sequence). V lost 0 bases, J lost 1 base, and 7 bases stayed unmatched. CDR3 size: 17 residues. The chain's CDR3 is CAWSVGASGGTQETQYF. DNA for the CDR3: TGTGCCTGGAGTGTAGGTGCTAGCGGGGGGACCCAAGAGACCCAGTACTTC.

V and J are TRBV7-2 and TRBJ2-7; perhaps TRBD1 as D (6 bases). In germline, CDR1 is SGHTA, CDR2 FQGNSA. The CDR3 length is 16 residues. Trimming stripped 1 base from V and 4 bases from J, with 17 bases between. The CDR3 DNA is TGTGCCAGCAGCTTAGAAGGGGGTTGGGGTTTTTACGAGCAGTACTTC. Its protein is CASSLEGGWGFYEQYF.